This T cell receptor beta chain was profiled in a study of T cell responses to AZD1222 COVID-19 vaccine. Points from the study as a whole: It should be noted that donors were predominantly white British and more often female, and clonal diversity was possibly underestimated. With two AZD1222 doses given, Spike-specific TCR breadth and depth both rose.

For this clone: Its antigen is not known.

Repertoires were generated with immunoSEQ multiplex PCR, while TCRdb's copy carries only in-frame clones and drops some. The repertoire holds some 72,000 clones, with approximately 90% as singletons. Germline lookup yields CDR1 SEHNR and CDR2 FQNEAQ (reference sequence). The CDR3 contains 16 residues. V lost 3 bases and J lost 8; bases outside the gene matches: 8. This clonotype originated in an adult in good health. J is TRBJ1-4 and V is TRBV7-9; 11 positions agree with TRBD1. The sample in question was peripheral blood, obtained on day 0 of MenACWY control vaccination. CDR3 in DNA: TGTGCCAGCAGCTTTTCCCCGGGACAGGGGGGAGAAAAACTGTTTTTT. It specifies CASSFSPGQGGEKLFF.